This TCR beta chain stems from a study of neurological immune-mediated disorders. Study findings and constraints: No CDR3 amino acid sequences were shared by expanded clones across subjects, suggesting private repertoires in all groups. Phylogenetic analysis grouped 18 of 34 multiple sclerosis patients' repertoires together, suggesting a possible repertoire signature.

A single record per CDR3 protein comes from TCRdb applying MiXCR to the 5' RACE reads. The repertoire holds roughly 90,000 distinct CDR3 sequences, with roughly 3.5% as singletons. CDR3 length equals 14 residues. Trimming took 5 bases from V and 5 from J; bases not matched to a gene: 6. Many counts were recorded for this clonotype. The target antigen is unknown. The chain links TRBV12-3 or TRBV12-4 to TRBJ1-2, with 9 bases aligning to TRBD1. Sequencing was carried out using PBMCs. The sequence came from a woman between 45 and 60 years old with multiple sclerosis. The CDR3 loop is CASSEQGAVYGYTF. CDR3 nucleotides: TGTGCCAGCAGTGAACAGGGGGCGGTATATGGCTACACCTTC.